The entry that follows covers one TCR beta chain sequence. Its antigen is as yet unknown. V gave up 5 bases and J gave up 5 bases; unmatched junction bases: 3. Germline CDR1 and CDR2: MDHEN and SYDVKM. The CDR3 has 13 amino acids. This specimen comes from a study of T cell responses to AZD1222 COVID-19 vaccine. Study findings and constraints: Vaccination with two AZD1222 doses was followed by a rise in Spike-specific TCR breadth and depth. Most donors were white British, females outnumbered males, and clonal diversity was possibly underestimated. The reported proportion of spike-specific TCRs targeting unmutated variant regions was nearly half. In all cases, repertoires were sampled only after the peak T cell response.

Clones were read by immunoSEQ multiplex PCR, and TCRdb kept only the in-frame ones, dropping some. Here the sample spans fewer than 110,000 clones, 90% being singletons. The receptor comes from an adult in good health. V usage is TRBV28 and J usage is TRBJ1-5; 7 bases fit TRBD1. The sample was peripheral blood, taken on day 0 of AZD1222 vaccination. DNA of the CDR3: TGTGCCAGCAGTAGACAGGGCGATCAGCCCCAGCATTTT. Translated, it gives CASSRQGDQPQHF.